These T cell receptor beta chains were read from a single sample in a study of T cells in Graves' hyperthyroidism and ophthalmopathy. TCRdb reprocessed the multiplex PCR reads via MiXCR and lists one record per CDR3 protein. In the table there are approximately 400,000 distinct CDR3 sequences, 15% to 18% of which are singletons. Material: blood. These receptors were obtained from a woman aged 18-29 years with Graves' hyperthyroidism. CDR3s include the opening cysteine and the closing phenylalanine or tryptophan. D genes are given only for firm matches. Part of the rows lack a size; the others show once, few, many or a class for expanded clones.

TRBV11-2,TRBD2,many,18,TRBJ2-4,TGTGCCAGCAGCCATAGCGGGAGGGCAAGGGTAGCCAAAAACATTCAGTACTTC,CASSHSGRARVAKNIQYF
TRBV25-1,TRBD1,-,16,TRBJ1-3,TGTGCCAGCAGTGCACAGGGGGTGAACTCTGGAAACACCATATATTTT,CASSAQGVNSGNTIYF
TRBV5-1,TRBD2,many,16,TRBJ2-1,TGCGCCAGCAGCTCCGGGGCCAGCGGGGACTACAATGAGCAGTTCTTC,CASSSGASGDYNEQFF
TRBV2,-,many,15,TRBJ2-7,TGTGCCAGCAGTGCTTCGGGACGAGACTCCTACGAGCAGTACTTC,CASSASGRDSYEQYF
TRBV13,-,many,14,TRBJ1-2,TGTGCCAGCAGCCCGGGAGGGGGGAACTATGGCTACACCTTC,CASSPGGGNYGYTF
TRBV5-8,-,-,15,TRBJ2-5,TGTGCCAGCAGCCAAGAACAGCGATATCAAGAGACCCAGTACTTC,CASSQEQRYQETQYF
TRBV3-1,-,-,15,TRBJ2-5,TGTGCCAGCAGCCCGACCGGGACGGACAAAGAGACCCAGTACTTC,CASSPTGTDKETQYF
TRBV7-2,-,many,17,TRBJ1-3,TGTGCCAGCAGCTTAGGAGGTCAGGGTCGGTCTGGAAACACCATATATTTT,CASSLGGQGRSGNTIYF
TRBV3-1,TRBD1,few,13,TRBJ2-4,TGTGCCAGCAGCCAGGACAGGGGAAACATTCAGTACTTC,CASSQDRGNIQYF
TRBV19,-,few,12,TRBJ2-7,TGTGCCAGTAGCCCTCTGGGCCTCGAGCAGTACTTC,CASSPLGLEQYF
TRBV5-1,TRBD1,-,13,TRBJ1-2,TGCGCCAGCAGCCCCGGGACAGGGGTAGGCTACACCTTC,CASSPGTGVGYTF
TRBV9,-,-,16,TRBJ2-2,TGTGCCAGCAGCGTATGGCGGGCCGCGAACACCGGGGAGCTGTTTTTT,CASSVWRAANTGELFF
TRBV9,TRBD2,-,17,TRBJ2-3,TGTGCCAGCAGCGTAGCTACGACGGGAGGGTATGTAGATACGCAGTATTTT,CASSVATTGGYVDTQYF
TRBV2,TRBD2,-,15,TRBJ2-7,TGTGCCACACATCGGACTAGCGGGACCAACGACGAGCAGTACTTC,CATHRTSGTNDEQYF
TRBV2,-,many,12,TRBJ2-3,TGTGCCAGCAACCCTACCACAGATACGCAGTATTTT,CASNPTTDTQYF
TRBV2,-,many,13,TRBJ2-5,TGTGCCAGCGAAAATCAGGGAGCAGAGACCCAGTACTTC,CASENQGAETQYF
TRBV2,TRBD1,many,17,TRBJ1-1,TGTGCCAGCAGTGAAAGTAGACAGGGGGCCGGGAACACTGAAGCTTTCTTT,CASSESRQGAGNTEAFF
TRBV5-1,-,many,17,TRBJ2-1,TGCGCCAGCAGCTTGTTAGGGGGTCCTAGCTCCTACAATGAGCAGTTCTTC,CASSLLGGPSSYNEQFF
TRBV28,TRBD1,many,14,TRBJ1-5,TGTGCCAGCACCGGGACAGGGGCAAATCAGCCCCAGCATTTT,CASTGTGANQPQHF
TRBV9,TRBD2,few,15,TRBJ2-1,TGTGCCAGCAGCGCTAGCGGGGCCCTCTACAATGAGCAGTTCTTC,CASSASGALYNEQFF
TRBV20-1,TRBD2,few,14,TRBJ2-2,TGCAGTGCTAGACCTAGCGGGCCCACCGGGGAGCTGTTTTTT,CSARPSGPTGELFF
TRBV2,-,many,12,TRBJ2-7,TGTGCCAGCAGCAAGAGCTCCTACGAGCAGTACTTC,CASSKSSYEQYF
TRBV6-1,TRBD1,many,15,TRBJ2-7,TGTGCCACCAAACCATCGGGACAGGGCTCCTACGAGCAGTACTTC,CATKPSGQGSYEQYF
TRBV24-1,TRBD1,many,13,TRBJ1-2,TGTGCCACCAGTGAACGAGGGGGCGATGGCTACACCTTC,CATSERGGDGYTF
TRBV7-9,TRBD2,many,18,TRBJ2-1,TGTGCCAGCAGCTTAAGAAGCGGGAGGGCCATGGTTTACAATGAGCAGTTCTTC,CASSLRSGRAMVYNEQFF
TRBV12-3/TRBV12-4,-,few,12,TRBJ2-7,TGTGCCAGCAGTTCTCTTTACTACGAGCAGTACTTC,CASSSLYYEQYF
TRBV7-2,-,many,15,TRBJ2-3,TGTGCCAGCAGCTTACAGGGAGAGGGTCCAGATACGCAGTATTTT,CASSLQGEGPDTQYF
TRBV6-1,TRBD1,many,14,TRBJ1-5,TGTGCCAGCAGGGGCAGGGGGCCAGAACAGCCCCAGCATTTT,CASRGRGPEQPQHF
TRBV2,-,many,15,TRBJ1-5,TGTGCCAGCACCCCGGACAGCGGAGGCAATCAGCCCCAGCATTTT,CASTPDSGGNQPQHF
TRBV10-3,TRBD2,many,13,TRBJ2-1,TGTGCCATCAGCCGGGAGGAGTACAATGAGCAGTTCTTC,CAISREEYNEQFF
TRBV10-3,-,-,11,TRBJ2-7,TGTGCCATCGGGGACTCCGGAGAGCAGTACTTC,CAIGDSGEQYF
TRBV4-1,TRBD2,few,16,TRBJ2-1,TGCGCCAGCAGCCAGATCCAGGCAGCGGGGGGGCATGAGCAGTTCTTC,CASSQIQAAGGHEQFF
TRBV7-2,TRBD1,many,16,TRBJ1-2,TGTGCCAGCAGCTTAGAGACGATGGACAGGGGACATGGCTACACCTTC,CASSLETMDRGHGYTF
TRBV6-1,-,many,14,TRBJ2-3,TGTGCCAGCACCGGGACTCCTAGGGCAGATACGCAGTATTTT,CASTGTPRADTQYF
TRBV6-8,TRBD2,-,15,TRBJ2-3,TGTGCCTCGCGGGCTAGCGGGGGGGGAAAATATACGCAGTATTTT,CASRASGGGKYTQYF
TRBV27,-,many,13,TRBJ2-2,TGTGCCAGCAGTTTCGGAGGAGGCGGGGAGCTGTTTTTT,CASSFGGGGELFF
TRBV9,-,-,15,TRBJ2-2,TGTGCCAGCAGCGTAGCTACTAGCCCAACCGGGGAGCTGTTTTTT,CASSVATSPTGELFF
TRBV7-2,-,many,13,TRBJ2-7,TGTACCAGCAGCTTAGGGACAGACTACGAGCAGTACTTC,CTSSLGTDYEQYF
TRBV3-1,TRBD1,many,13,TRBJ2-7,TGTGCCAGCAGCCTGGGACAGTTCTACGAGCAGTACTTC,CASSLGQFYEQYF
TRBV5-1,TRBD1,-,16,TRBJ1-6,TGCGCCAGCAGCTTGGCCGGCTCAGGGGGAAATTCACCCCTCCACTTT,CASSLAGSGGNSPLHF
TRBV6-2/TRBV6-3,-,many,14,TRBJ2-4,TGTGCCAGCTCTCGTACTGAAGCCAAAAACATTCAGTACTTC,CASSRTEAKNIQYF
TRBV12-3/TRBV12-4,-,many,15,TRBJ1-5,TGTGCCAGCAGGTCACAGGGAGGAAGCAATCAGCCCCAGCATTTT,CASRSQGGSNQPQHF
TRBV7-9,-,many,13,TRBJ2-3,TGTGCCAGCAGCTTAGCCGTCACAGATACGCAGTATTTT,CASSLAVTDTQYF
TRBV6-1,-,many,14,TRBJ1-5,TGTGCCAGCAGTCGAGACCAACTCGATCAGCCCCAGCATTTT,CASSRDQLDQPQHF
TRBV19,-,few,18,TRBJ1-1,TGTGCCAGTAGTACGTACTCCTTTCCCGGCACGGTGAGCACTGAAGCTTTCTTT,CASSTYSFPGTVSTEAFF
TRBV11-3,-,many,15,TRBJ2-3,TGTGCCAGCAGCTTAGGGACATACAATTCAGATACGCAGTATTTT,CASSLGTYNSDTQYF
TRBV2,-,many,12,TRBJ2-7,TGTGCCAGCAGTTCACGGGTATACGAGCAGTACTTC,CASSSRVYEQYF
TRBV4-1,-,few,16,TRBJ1-5,TGCGCCAGCAGCCAACTCGCCCAGGGGAGCAATCAGCCCCAGCATTTT,CASSQLAQGSNQPQHF
TRBV12-3/TRBV12-4,TRBD2,many,14,TRBJ2-3,TGTGCCAGCAGTTTAGGTAGCGGGAGGGATACGCAGTATTTT,CASSLGSGRDTQYF
TRBV3-1,-,many,16,TRBJ2-3,TGTGCCAGCAGCCACGGTGGGATTTCCGGCACAGATACGCAGTATTTT,CASSHGGISGTDTQYF
TRBV28,-,-,16,TRBJ2-3,TGTGCCAGCAGTTTCGCACTTTTCCTGCGCACAGATACGCAGTATTTT,CASSFALFLRTDTQYF